The entry that follows covers one TCR beta chain sequence. Authors' analysis steps: Estimation of nucleated cell counts was performed using reference gene primer amplification. Clones were sequenced by immunoSEQ multiplex PCR, and TCRdb holds only the in-frame ones, with some missing. V and J calls and clone size are given by that table; D and trimming were obtained from the DNA. There are 500,000 or so clones in the sample; 75% to 90% occur only once, and around 0.7% lies in the top ten. The data belong to a study of blood T cell repertoires in COVID-19. Study overall: Researchers got acute and convalescent COVID-19 samples from the United States, Italy and Spain. T cells, B-cell-depleted T cells, or PBMCs provided the cDNA or gDNA that served as material.

This CDR3 spans 15 amino acids. Looked up from germline, CDR1 is SGHTA and CDR2 is FQGNSA. The V gene lost 4 bases and the J gene lost 4 bases, with 14 bases spanning the gap. Specimen: PBMCs or T cells enriched from blood (not recorded which). V and J are TRBV7-2 and TRBJ2-1; maybe TRBD2 (6 bases). This receptor was identified in a woman under 30 who had recovered from COVID-19. CDR3 coding DNA: TGTGCCAGCAGCTCCGGGACTCCTACTTACAATGAGCAGTTCTTC. This gives the protein CASSSGTPTYNEQFF.